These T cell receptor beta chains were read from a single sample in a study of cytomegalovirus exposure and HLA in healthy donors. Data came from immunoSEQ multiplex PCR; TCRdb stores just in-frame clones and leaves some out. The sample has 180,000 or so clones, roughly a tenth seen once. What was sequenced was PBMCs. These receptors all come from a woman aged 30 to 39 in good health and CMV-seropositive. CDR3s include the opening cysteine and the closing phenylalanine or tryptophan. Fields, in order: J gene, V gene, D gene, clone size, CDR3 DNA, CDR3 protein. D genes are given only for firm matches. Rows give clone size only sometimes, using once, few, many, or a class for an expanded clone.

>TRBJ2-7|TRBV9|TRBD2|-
TGTGCCAGCAGCGTAGGATCGACGGGAGGGAACTACGAGCAGTACTTC
CASSVGSTGGNYEQYF
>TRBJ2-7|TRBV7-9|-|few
TGTGCCAGCAGCTCCGTGGGCCAGGGGTACGAGCAGTACTTC
CASSSVGQGYEQYF
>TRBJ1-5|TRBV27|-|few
TGTGCCAGCAGAAAAATCGACAGGCTCAATCAGCCCCAGAATTTT
CASRKIDRLNQPQNF
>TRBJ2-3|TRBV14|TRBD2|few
TGTGCCAGCAGCCACGGGGGATGGGGGGGTGCAGATACGCAGTATTTT
CASSHGGWGGADTQYF
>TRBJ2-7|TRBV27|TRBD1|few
TGTGCCAGCAGTTCAGGACAGGGGGCCTTATACGAGCAGTACTTC
CASSSGQGALYEQYF
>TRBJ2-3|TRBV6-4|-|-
TGTGCCAGCAGTGCAGGGGTTAGCACAGATACGCAGTATTTT
CASSAGVSTDTQYF
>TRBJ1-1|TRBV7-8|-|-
TGTGCCAGCAGAAGGGGTACGAACACTGAAGCTTTCTTT
CASRRGTNTEAFF
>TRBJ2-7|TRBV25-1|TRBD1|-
TGTGCCAGCACCAACCCTGGGACAGGGAACTACGAGCAGTACTTC
CASTNPGTGNYEQYF
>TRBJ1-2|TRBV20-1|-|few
TGCAGTGTGAACAGGGCGGATGGCTACACCTTC
CSVNRADGYTF
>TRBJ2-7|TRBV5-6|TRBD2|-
TGTGCCAGCAGTCTGGCCCTCCGGACTAGCGGGAGCTACGAGCAGTACTTC
CASSLALRTSGSYEQYF
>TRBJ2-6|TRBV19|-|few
TGTGCCATTGGACAGATAAGCTCTGGGGCAAACGTCCTGACTTTC
CAIGQISSGANVLTF
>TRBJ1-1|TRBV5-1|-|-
TGCGCCAGCAGCTTACAGGGAAACACTGAAGCTTTCTTT
CASSLQGNTEAFF
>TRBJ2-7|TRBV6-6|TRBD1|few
TGTGCCAGCAGTTACGACACCGGGACAGGGGACTACGAGCAGTACTTC
CASSYDTGTGDYEQYF
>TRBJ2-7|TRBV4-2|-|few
TGTGCCAGCAGCCAAGAGGTCGGGGAGTTAGGGCAGTACTTC
CASSQEVGELGQYF
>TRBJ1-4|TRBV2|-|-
TGTGCCAGCAGTGAAGGCGGTTTCCCCAGCCGCGAAAAACTGTTTTTT
CASSEGGFPSREKLFF
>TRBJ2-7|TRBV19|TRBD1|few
TGTGCCAGTAGAGGGGACAGTCGTCTCTACGAGCAGTACTTC
CASRGDSRLYEQYF
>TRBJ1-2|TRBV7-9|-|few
TGTGCCAGCAGCTTAGAGACGCGGGGCTACACCTTC
CASSLETRGYTF
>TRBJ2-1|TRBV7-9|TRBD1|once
TGTGCCAGCAGCTTAGGGACAGGGTATGAGCAGTTCTTC
CASSLGTGYEQFF
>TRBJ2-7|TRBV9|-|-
TGTGCCAGCAGCGGGGGGCGGTCCTACGAGCAGTACTTC
CASSGGRSYEQYF
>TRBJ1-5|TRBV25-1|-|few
TGTGCCAGCAGTGACGGGTATAGCAATCAGCCCCAGCATTTT
CASSDGYSNQPQHF
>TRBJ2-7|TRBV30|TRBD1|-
TGTGCCTTGGGGACAGTCTCCTACGAGCAGTACTTC
CALGTVSYEQYF
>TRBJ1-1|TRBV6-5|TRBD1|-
TGTGCCAGCAGTCCTCAGGGGGCTGAAGCCTTCTTT
CASSPQGAEAFF
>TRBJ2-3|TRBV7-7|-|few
TGTGCCAGCAGCTTAAGTCCGGTGAGGAGCACAGATACGCAGTATTTT
CASSLSPVRSTDTQYF
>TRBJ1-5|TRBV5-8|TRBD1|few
TGTGCCAGCAGCTTGGGACTGGGACAGGGAGTGTCCCAGCATTTT
CASSLGLGQGVSQHF
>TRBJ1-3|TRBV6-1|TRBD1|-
TGTGCCAGCAGTGAATGGGGACAGGGAGCTGGAAACACCATATATTTT
CASSEWGQGAGNTIYF
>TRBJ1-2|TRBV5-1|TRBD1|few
TGCGCCAGCAGCTTGATGCCAGGGGGAAACTATGGCTACACCTTC
CASSLMPGGNYGYTF
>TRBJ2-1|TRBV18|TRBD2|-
TGTGCCAGCTCACCACGAGGACTAGCGGGAGTGTTGCTCTACAATGAGCAGTTCTTC
CASSPRGLAGVLLYNEQFF
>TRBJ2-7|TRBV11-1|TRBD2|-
TGTGCCAGCAGCGGTACTAGCGGGGGATTATACGAGCAGTACTTC
CASSGTSGGLYEQYF
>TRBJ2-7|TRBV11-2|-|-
TGTGCCAGCAGCTTAGCACAGGGAGAGTACGAGCAGTACTTC
CASSLAQGEYEQYF
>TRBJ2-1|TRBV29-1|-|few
TGCAGCGTTGATCCCCCCGGCTCCTACAATGAGCAGTTCTTC
CSVDPPGSYNEQFF
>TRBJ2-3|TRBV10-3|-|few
TGTGCCATCAGTGAGAAACTTAGCGGCACAGATACGCAGTATTTT
CAISEKLSGTDTQYF
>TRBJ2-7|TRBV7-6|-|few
TGTGCCAGCAGCTTACCCCGCGGAATTTACGAGCAGTACTTC
CASSLPRGIYEQYF
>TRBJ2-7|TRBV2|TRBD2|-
TGTGCCAGCAGGGGACTAGCGGGAGGATTCGAGCAGTACTTC
CASRGLAGGFEQYF
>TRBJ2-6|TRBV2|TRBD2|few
TGTGCCAGCAGTGAAGGTCTCCTAGCGGGGTCTGGGGCCAACGTCCTGACTTTC
CASSEGLLAGSGANVLTF
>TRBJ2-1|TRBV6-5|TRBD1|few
TGTGCCAGCAGTATCGGGACAGGGCTAAACAATGAGCAGTTCTTC
CASSIGTGLNNEQFF
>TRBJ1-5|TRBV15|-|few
TGTGCCACCAGCAGATTCCCCAGGGGTAGCAATCAGCCCCAGCATTTT
CATSRFPRGSNQPQHF
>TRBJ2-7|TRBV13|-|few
TGTGCCAGCAGGAGACTCAGGGGATACGAGCAGTACTTT
CASRRLRGYEQYF
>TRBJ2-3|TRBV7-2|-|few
TGTGCCAGCACCATCAGGGGCACAGATACGCAGTATTTT
CASTIRGTDTQYF
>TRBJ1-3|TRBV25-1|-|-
TGTGCCAGCAGTGAATTGGCAGCAGGGGAGTCCACCATATATTTT
CASSELAAGESTIYF
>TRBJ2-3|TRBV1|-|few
TGCACCAGCAGCCAAGATCGGTGGACTAGCGGGAGGGCCCGCACAGATACGCAGTATTTT
CTSSQDRWTSGRARTDTQYF
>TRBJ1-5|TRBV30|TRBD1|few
TGTGCCTGGTCGTTGGAGGGGGCCGTGAATCAGCCCCAGCATTTT
CAWSLEGAVNQPQHF
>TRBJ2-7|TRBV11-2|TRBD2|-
TGTGCCAGCAGCTTACGGACGGGAGGGCCGAACGAGCAGTACTTC
CASSLRTGGPNEQYF
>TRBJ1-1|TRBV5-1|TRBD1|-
TGCGCCAGCAGCTTGTTATCGACAGGGCCGCTGAACACTGAAGCTTTCTTT
CASSLLSTGPLNTEAFF
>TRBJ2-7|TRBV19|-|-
TGTGCCAGTAGTATTCGGACATTCCCCTACGAGCAGTACTTC
CASSIRTFPYEQYF
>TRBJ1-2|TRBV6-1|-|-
TGTGCCAGCAGTGGACAGGAAGGAAACTATGGCTACACCTTC
CASSGQEGNYGYTF
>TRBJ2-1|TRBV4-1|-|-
TGCGCCAGCAGCCAAGCGGGGTACAATGAGCAGTTCTTC
CASSQAGYNEQFF
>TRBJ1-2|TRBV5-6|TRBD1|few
TGTGCCAGCACCTCCCGACAGGGGGGTATCTATGGCTACACCTTC
CASTSRQGGIYGYTF
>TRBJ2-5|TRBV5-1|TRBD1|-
TGCGCCAGCAGCTTAGCCCCGGGACAGGGCTACCAAGAGACCCAGTACTTC
CASSLAPGQGYQETQYF
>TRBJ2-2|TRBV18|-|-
TGTGCCAGCTCATCGAGGAGCCCCGGGGAGCTGTTTTTT
CASSSRSPGELFF
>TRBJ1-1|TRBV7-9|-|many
TGTGCCAGCAGCTCCAGGGGCGGCACTGAAGCTTTCTTT
CASSSRGGTEAFF
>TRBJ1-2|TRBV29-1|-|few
TGCAGCGTTGAAAGGGGAGGTGGCTATGGCTACACCTTC
CSVERGGGYGYTF